The 9 T cell receptor beta chains reported below all come from one sample, sequenced in a study of T cell changes during pregnancy in multiple sclerosis. Sequencing used immunoSEQ multiplex PCR; TCRdb keeps in-frame clones, though not all of them. The sample has just under 80,000 clones, over 85% seen once. The sample consisted of peripheral blood, taken in the first trimester of pregnancy. The receptors derive from a female donor with multiple sclerosis, enrolled in a pregnancy study.

This rearrangement joins TRBV25-1 to TRBJ1-3; D not certain. Trimming took off 6 bases at V and 4 bases at J, with 7 bases between the two ends. Germline values: CDR1 MGHDK, CDR2 SYGVNS. The CDR3 has 12 amino acids. The chain's CDR3 is CASRSQGNTIYF. In DNA, the CDR3 is TGTGCCAGCAGAAGCCAAGGAAACACCATATATTTT.

This clone has a handful of counts. The chain links TRBV25-1 to TRBJ1-6; no firm D call. The V and J ends lost 2 bases and 5 bases respectively, with 10 bases between them. The CDR3 contains 15 residues. The germline gives CDR1 MGHDK, CDR2 SYGVNS. The CDR3 region is CASSEGLTHNSPLHF. DNA of the CDR3: TGTGCCAGCAGTGAAGGACTAACACATAATTCACCCCTCCACTTT.

This clone was detected once. The gene calls are TRBV7-9 and TRBJ2-7; D uncertain. The germline V gene encodes CDR1 SEHNR and CDR2 FQNEAQ (reference sequence). V was shortened by 1 base and J by 1 base, with 14 bases between the two germline ends. The CDR3 contains 16 residues. The CDR3 here is CASSLGLLLSSYEQYF. The CDR3 DNA reads TGTGCCAGCAGCTTAGGTTTACTCCTCTCGTCCTACGAGCAGTACTTC.

The chain carries TRBV7-9 and TRBJ2-2; D might be TRBD1 (6 bases). CDR1 is SEHNR and CDR2 is FQNEAQ in the germline V gene (reference sequence). Trimming cost V 2 bases and J 4 bases, with 11 bases left between them. The CDR3 is made up of 15 amino acids. CDR3 DNA: TGTGCCAGCAGCTTAATGGGACAAGTCACCGGGGAGCTGTTTTTT. Protein: CASSLMGQVTGELFF.

The rearrangement joins TRBV5-4 to TRBJ2-1; the match to TRBD2 covers 10 bases. Trimming at V came to 0 bases and at J to 5 bases, leaving 5 bases not matched to a gene. Germline V gene sequence: CDR1 SGHNT, CDR2 YYREEE (reference sequence). The CDR3 covers 16 residues. CDR3 in DNA: TGTGCCAGCAGCTTGGGAGTAGCGGGAGGTAACAATGAGCAGTTCTTC. It specifies CASSLGVAGGNNEQFF. The full variable domain, rest sourced from reference TRBV5-4 and TRBJ2-1, is ETGVTQSPTHLIKTRGQQVTLRCSSQSGHNTVSWYQQALGQGPQFIFQYYREEENGRGNFPPRFSGLQFPNYSSELNVNALELDDSALYLCASSLGVAGGNNEQFFGPGTRLTVL.

The chain has TRBV6-1 and TRBJ1-5; 7 bases map to TRBD1. The CDR3 runs to 14 residues. Per the germline V gene, CDR1 is MNHNS and CDR2 is SASEGT. The ends lost 3 bases at V and 4 bases at J; junction bases unmatched: 3. CDR3 DNA: TGTGCCAGCAGTGACAGGGGGGCAAATCAGCCCCAGCATTTT. Translation: CASSDRGANQPQHF.

This clone appeared once. Other nucleotide sequences from this sample produce the same CDR3. The chain joins TRBV11-2 to TRBJ1-1; D not certain. There are 12 residues in the CDR3. V lost 5 bases, J lost 5 bases, and 9 bases lay in between. CDR1 and CDR2 from the germline V gene are SGHAT and FQNNGV. The CDR3 DNA reads TGTGCCAGCAGCCTTTCGGGGACTGAAGCTTTCTTT. Its translation: CASSLSGTEAFF.

The chain is built from TRBV15 and TRBJ2-1; tentatively, D is TRBD1 (5 bases). Germline V gene data show CDR1 as LNHNV and CDR2 as YYDKDF (reference sequence). Trimming left V 1 base short and J 0 bases short, with 13 bases between. The CDR3 extends over 17 amino acids. The CDR3 loop is CATSRGRQGYSYNEQFF. CDR3 bases: TGTGCCACCAGCAGAGGGCGCCAGGGATACTCCTACAATGAGCAGTTCTTC.

This clone has just one count. The chain has TRBV27 and TRBJ2-3; D call uncertain. Trimming cost V 8 bases and J 2 bases, with 11 bases left between them. This CDR3 has 13 amino acids. Germline V CDR1 and CDR2: MNHEY, SMNVEV (reference sequence). DNA of the CDR3: TGTGCCAGCGGAGACCGGTACACAGATACGCAGTATTTT. It translates to CASGDRYTDTQYF.